This T cell receptor beta chain appears in the sequencing data of a study of T cell repertoires in cytomegalovirus infection. Study-level background: Epitope selection comprised recently identified HLA-C-restricted CMV epitopes and well-studied HLA-B-restricted CMV epitopes. Evidence of both CMV infection and a matching HLA type came from public TCR beta signatures. Findings and caveats of the study: HLA-C-restricted CMV clonotypes gave the most frequent clonotype in two of eight donors. Cumulative public TCR beta family frequency identified carriers of CMV plus the relevant HLA.

About this clonotype: As yet, its antigen is unknown.

Each CDR3 protein is one row after TCRdb ran MiXCR on the reads. The sample holds 750,000 to 950,000 distinct CDR3 sequences, 25% to 30% seen once. The sequencing used cultured CD8+ T cells from PBMCs, collected from culture after CMV antigen stimulation. The origin of this receptor is a human donor in good health (CMV status not recorded). Some clones in this sample may be carry-over from other donors' samples.

The CDR3 DNA is TGTGCCAGCAGTCCCGCCGGGACAGGACACAATGAGCAGTTCTTC. Protein product: CASSPAGTGHNEQFF. The chain is built from TRBV27 and TRBJ2-1, with 8 bases lining up with TRBD1. Trimming cost V 5 bases and J 5 bases; bases outside gene matches: 8. The CDR3 has 15 residues. Germline values: CDR1 MNHEY, CDR2 SMNVEV (reference sequence).